The clone carrying this T cell receptor beta chain showed up just once. Its antigen remains unidentified. The donors comprised healthy bone marrow donors. V lost 6 bases, J lost 2 bases, and 3 bases stayed unmatched. The CDR3 has 13 residues. The germline V gene has CDR1 LNHDA and CDR2 SQIVND (reference sequence). Amplification used 60 Vbeta primers and 13 Jbeta primers. Clones were read by immunoSEQ multiplex PCR, and TCRdb kept only the in-frame ones, dropping some. The data hold 150,000 to 200,000 clones, with roughly 71% observed a single time. The entry originates in a study of cytomegalovirus exposure and HLA in healthy donors. Study-level findings and limits: For most subjects, TCR beta sequences were reported to predict HLA-A and HLA-B alleles with accuracy. An analysis done earlier found most TCR beta V segments productive about 87% or about 30% of the time.

Sequencing was performed on PBMCs. The sequence came from a male donor in good health and CMV-seropositive. The J gene is TRBJ2-5, the V gene TRBV19, with 7 bases that match TRBD1. The CDR3 region has the DNA TGTGCCAGTAGGTTACAGGGGCAAGAGACCCAGTACTTC. Translated: CASRLQGQETQYF.